This T cell receptor beta chain was recorded in a study of human T cells and chemical hapten exposure. At the level of the study: Small volume differences among pooled libraries mainly caused per-sample TCR yield variation.

TCRdb re-called the RACE reads through MiXCR, storing one row per CDR3 protein. The profile shows 35,000 to 50,000 distinct CDR3 sequences, 3.7% of them singletons. This clonotype came up many times. Trimming shortened V by 5 bases and J by 2 bases, and 4 bases separated the two germline ends. The CDR3 length is 12 residues. The time point was: healthy volunteer bleed at 6 weeks. Extraction of total RNA was performed on unfractionated whole blood. The TCR comes from a human donor in good health. Some clones in this sample may be carry-over from other donors' samples. This chain joins TRBV12-3 or TRBV12-4 and TRBJ1-3, with D hard to call. What was sequenced was whole blood. The CDR3 coding sequence is TGTGCCAGCAGTGGACCTGGAAACACCATATATTTT. This translates into CASSGPGNTIYF.